The present TCR beta chain was sequenced within a study of blood T cell repertoires in COVID-19. Profiling relied on immunoSEQ multiplex PCR, and the TCRdb table lists in-frame clones only, not all of them. The sample yields roughly 440,000 clones, about 87% seen once. Trimming removed 4 bases at V and 4 bases at J, with 12 bases between. CDR3 length equals 13 residues. Germline loops: CDR1 SGHKS, CDR2 YYEKEE (reference sequence). The sequence came from a woman aged 45 to 65 with COVID-19, enrolled during active disease. This chain uses TRBV5-5 with TRBJ2-7; a possible D gene is TRBD2 (6 bases). Sequencing used peripheral blood. The CDR3 is CASSLDGGYEQYF. The CDR3, as DNA: TGTGCCAGCAGCCTCGACGGGGGATACGAGCAGTACTTC.